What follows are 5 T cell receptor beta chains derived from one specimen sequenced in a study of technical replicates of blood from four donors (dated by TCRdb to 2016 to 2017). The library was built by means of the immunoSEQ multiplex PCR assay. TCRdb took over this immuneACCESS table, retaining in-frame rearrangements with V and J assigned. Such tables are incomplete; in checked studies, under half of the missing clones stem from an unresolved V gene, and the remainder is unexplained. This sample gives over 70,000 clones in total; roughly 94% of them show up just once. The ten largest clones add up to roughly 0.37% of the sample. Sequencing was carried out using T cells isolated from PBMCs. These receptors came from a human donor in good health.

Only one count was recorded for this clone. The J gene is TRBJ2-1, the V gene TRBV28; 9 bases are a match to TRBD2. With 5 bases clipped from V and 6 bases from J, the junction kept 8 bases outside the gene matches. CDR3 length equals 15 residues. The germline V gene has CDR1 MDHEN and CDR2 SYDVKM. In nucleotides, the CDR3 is TGTGCCAGCAGTCCAGCGGGAGGAGGGGTCAATGAGCAGTTCTTC. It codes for CASSPAGGGVNEQFF.

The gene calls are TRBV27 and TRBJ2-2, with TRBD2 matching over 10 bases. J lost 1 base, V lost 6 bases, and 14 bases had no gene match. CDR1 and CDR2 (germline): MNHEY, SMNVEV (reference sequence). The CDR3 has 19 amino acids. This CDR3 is CASSPLRAGGPGNTGELFF. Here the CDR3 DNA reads TGTGCCAGCAGCCCCCTCCGAGCGGGAGGGCCTGGGAACACCGGGGAGCTGTTTTTT.

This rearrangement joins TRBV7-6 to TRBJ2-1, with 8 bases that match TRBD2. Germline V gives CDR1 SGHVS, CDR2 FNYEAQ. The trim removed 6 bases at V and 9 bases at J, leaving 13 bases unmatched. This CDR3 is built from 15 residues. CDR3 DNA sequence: TGTGCCAGCAGTTTTACGGGAGGGCCCATGGGTGAGCAGTTCTTC. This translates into CASSFTGGPMGEQFF.

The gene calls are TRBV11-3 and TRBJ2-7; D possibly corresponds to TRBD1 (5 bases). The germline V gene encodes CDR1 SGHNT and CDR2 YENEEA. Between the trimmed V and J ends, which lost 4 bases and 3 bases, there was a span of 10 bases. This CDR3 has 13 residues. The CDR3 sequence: CASSSQVYYEQYF. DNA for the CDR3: TGTGCCAGCAGCTCACAGGTCTACTACGAGCAGTACTTC. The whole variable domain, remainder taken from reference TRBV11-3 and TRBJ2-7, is EAGVVQSPRYKIIEKKQPVAFWCNPISGHNTLYWYLQNLGQGPELLIRYENEEAVDDSQLPKDRFSAERLKGVDSTLKIQPAELGDSAVYLCASSSQVYYEQYFGPGTRLTVT.

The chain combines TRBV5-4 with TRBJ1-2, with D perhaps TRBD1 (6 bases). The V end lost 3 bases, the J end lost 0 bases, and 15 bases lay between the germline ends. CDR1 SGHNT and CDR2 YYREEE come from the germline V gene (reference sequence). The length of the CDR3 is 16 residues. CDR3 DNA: TGTGCCAGCAGCTGGGTAGGGGGACAACCTAACTATGGCTACACCTTC. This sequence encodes CASSWVGGQPNYGYTF. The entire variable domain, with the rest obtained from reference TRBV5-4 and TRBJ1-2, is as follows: ETGVTQSPTHLIKTRGQQVTLRCSSQSGHNTVSWYQQALGQGPQFIFQYYREEENGRGNFPPRFSGLQFPNYSSELNVNALELDDSALYLCASSWVGGQPNYGYTFGSGTRLTVV.